This TCR beta chain derives from a study of blood T cell repertoires in COVID-19. Study-level background: Sites in the United States, Italy and Spain provided acute and convalescent COVID-19 samples. T cells, B-cell-depleted T cells, or PBMCs supplied cDNA or gDNA.

As originally analysed: By means of reference gene primer amplification, nucleated cell counts were estimated. Data came from immunoSEQ multiplex PCR; TCRdb stores just in-frame clones and leaves some out. That table supplies the V and J calls and clone size; D and trimming were determined from the DNA. The sample consists of 150,000 or so clones, 70% to 90% of them appearing once. CDR1 LGHNA and CDR2 YNFKEQ come from the germline V gene. V gave up 2 bases and J gave up 3 bases; unmatched junction bases: 0. The CDR3 is made up of 13 amino acids. Input material: peripheral blood. This TCR was recovered from a woman aged 40 to 50 with active or convalescent COVID-19. The chain is built from TRBV4-2 and TRBJ2-7, with TRBD2 matching 8 bases. Here the CDR3 DNA reads TGTGCCAGCAGCCAAAGCGGGGGCTACGAGCAGTACTTC. Translating gives CASSQSGGYEQYF.